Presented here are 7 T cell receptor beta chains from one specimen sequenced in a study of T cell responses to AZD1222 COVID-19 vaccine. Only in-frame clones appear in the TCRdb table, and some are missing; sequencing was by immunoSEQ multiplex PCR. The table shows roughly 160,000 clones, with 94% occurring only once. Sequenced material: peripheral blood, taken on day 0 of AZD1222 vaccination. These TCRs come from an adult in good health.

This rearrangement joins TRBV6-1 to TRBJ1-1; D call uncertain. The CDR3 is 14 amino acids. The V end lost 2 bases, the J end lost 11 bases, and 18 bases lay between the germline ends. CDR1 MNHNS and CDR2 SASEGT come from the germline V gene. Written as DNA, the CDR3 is TGTGCCAGCAGTGAAACCCGGACTCCTCATGGGGCTTTCTTT. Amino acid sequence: CASSETRTPHGAFF.

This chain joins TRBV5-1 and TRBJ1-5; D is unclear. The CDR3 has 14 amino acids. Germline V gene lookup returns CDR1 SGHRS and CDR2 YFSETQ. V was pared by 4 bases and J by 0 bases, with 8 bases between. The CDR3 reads CASSPGASNQPQHF. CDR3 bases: TGCGCCAGCAGCCCCGGAGCTAGCAATCAGCCCCAGCATTTT.

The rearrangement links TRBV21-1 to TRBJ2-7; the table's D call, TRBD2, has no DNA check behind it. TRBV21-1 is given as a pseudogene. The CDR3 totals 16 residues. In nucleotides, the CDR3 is TGTGCCAGCAGCAACGGTGGGCGGGACCACTCCTACGAGCAGTACTTC. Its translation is CASSNGGRDHSYEQYF.

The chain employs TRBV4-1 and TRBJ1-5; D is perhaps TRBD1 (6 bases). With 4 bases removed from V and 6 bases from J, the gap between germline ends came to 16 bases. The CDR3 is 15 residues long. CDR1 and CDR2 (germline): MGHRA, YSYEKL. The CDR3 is CASSRIQGFGQPQHF. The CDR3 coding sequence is TGCGCCAGCAGCCGAATCCAGGGGTTCGGTCAGCCCCAGCATTTT.

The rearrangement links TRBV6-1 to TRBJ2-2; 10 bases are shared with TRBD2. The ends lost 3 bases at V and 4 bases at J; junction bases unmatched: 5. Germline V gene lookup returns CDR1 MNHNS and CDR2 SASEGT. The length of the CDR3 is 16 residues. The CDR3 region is CASSDPGTSATGELFF. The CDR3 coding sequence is TGTGCCAGCAGTGACCCCGGGACTAGCGCCACCGGGGAGCTGTTTTTT.

CDR3 residues: CASSQLATYGYTF. The CDR3, as DNA: TGCGCCAGCAGCCAGCTGGCCACCTATGGCTACACCTTC. The V call is TRBV4-1, the J call TRBJ1-2; no clear D. The CDR3 runs to 13 residues. V lost 3 bases, J lost 4 bases, and 9 bases lay in between. From germline, CDR1 is MGHRA and CDR2 YSYEKL.

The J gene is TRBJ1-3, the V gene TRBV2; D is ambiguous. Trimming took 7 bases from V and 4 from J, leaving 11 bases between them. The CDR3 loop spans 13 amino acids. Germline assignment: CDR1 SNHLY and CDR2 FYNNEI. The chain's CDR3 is CASKRAAGNTIYF. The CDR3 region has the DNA TGTGCCAGCAAAAGGGCGGCGGGAAACACCATATATTTT.